The 19 T cell receptor beta chains below come from one sample, sequenced in a study of T cell responses to AZD1222 COVID-19 vaccine. Generated by immunoSEQ multiplex PCR, the TCRdb table keeps only in-frame clones and is missing some. This table has about 93,000 clones, 80% to 90% appearing once. Sequenced material: peripheral blood, taken on day 0 of AZD1222 vaccination. These receptors all come from an adult in good health.

The chain couples TRBV2 to TRBJ2-7; D call uncertain. CDR1 is SNHLY, CDR2 FYNNEI, per germline. This CDR3 region has 12 residues. Between the trimmed V and J ends, which lost 1 base and 4 bases, there was a span of 5 bases. The CDR3: CASSEDGYEQYF. In DNA, the CDR3 is TGTGCCAGCAGTGAAGACGGGTACGAGCAGTACTTC.

The chain recombines TRBV3-1 (or the pseudogene TRBV3-2) with TRBJ2-1; D is perhaps TRBD1 (5 bases). This CDR3 is 14 amino acids long. The germline V and J ends were trimmed by 1 base and 7 bases, with 11 bases remaining between them. Germline loops: CDR1 LGHDT, CDR2 YNNKEL (reference sequence). As DNA, the CDR3 is TGTGCCAGCAGCCAAGTCGGAAAGGGGAATGAGCAGTTCTTC. Translating it yields CASSQVGKGNEQFF.

CDR3 amino acids: CASSQGTGSDQPQHF. The CDR3, as DNA: TGTGCCAGCAGCCAAGGGACAGGGAGCGATCAGCCCCAGCATTTT. The rearrangement uses TRBV3-1 (or the pseudogene TRBV3-2) and TRBJ1-5, with TRBD1 identical over 8 bases. CDR3 length: 15 residues. Germline assignment: CDR1 LGHDT and CDR2 YNNKEL (reference sequence). Trimming removed 1 base from V and 5 bases from J; junction bases left unmatched: 4.

The sample holds one count of this clone. The chain carries TRBV7-2 and TRBJ1-5; D is unclear. V was trimmed by 3 bases and J by 3 bases, leaving 6 bases between them. Germline CDR1 and CDR2: SGHTA and FQGNSA. There are 13 residues in the CDR3. The chain's CDR3 is CASSFGLNQPQHF. The CDR3 DNA reads TGTGCCAGCAGCTTTGGTCTCAATCAGCCCCAGCATTTT.

The CDR3 sequence: CASSLEGNTEAFF. CDR3 nucleotide sequence: TGCGCCAGCAGCTTGGAGGGGAACACTGAAGCTTTCTTT. This chain joins TRBV5-1 and TRBJ1-1; D is undetermined. Trimming removed 0 bases at V and 1 base at J, with 4 bases between. Germline V gives CDR1 SGHRS, CDR2 YFSETQ. The CDR3 loop spans 13 amino acids.

The chain uses TRBV7-8 and TRBJ1-3; D unresolved. Germline loops: CDR1 SGHVS, CDR2 FQNEAQ. This CDR3 has 16 amino acids. V lost 1 base to trimming and J lost 0 bases, with 10 bases between them. CDR3 protein: CASSLVGPLSGNTIYF. For the CDR3, the DNA is TGTGCCAGCAGCTTAGTCGGGCCTCTCTCTGGAAACACCATATATTTT.

The chain joins TRBV20-1 to TRBJ1-4; 7 bases map to TRBD1. The ends lost 3 bases at V and 5 bases at J; junction bases unmatched: 3. Germline CDR1 is DFQATT and CDR2 is SNEGSKA (reference sequence). The CDR3 consists of 13 residues. CDR3 sequence reads: CSASPDRNEKLFF. The CDR3 DNA follows: TGCAGTGCTAGTCCGGACAGGAATGAAAAACTGTTTTTT.

The gene calls are TRBV4-3 and TRBJ2-4; 12 bases agree with TRBD2. V dropped 4 bases and J dropped 8; count of bases not matched to a gene: 6. The CDR3 is 15 amino acids. CDR1 and CDR2 from the germline V gene are LGHNA and YSLEER. The CDR3 here is CASSPSGRAMDIQYF. CDR3 in DNA: TGCGCCAGCAGCCCTAGCGGGAGGGCCATGGACATTCAGTACTTC.

The chain combines TRBV10-1 with TRBJ1-1, with D uncertain. Per the germline V gene, CDR1 is WNHNN and CDR2 is SYGVQD (reference sequence). CDR3 size: 14 residues. V lost 4 bases and J lost 4, with 13 bases in between. The CDR3 region has the DNA TGCGCCAGCAGTGCGGGGTCTTTGGGCACTGAAGCTTTCTTT. Residues: CASSAGSLGTEAFF.

The V and J genes are TRBV9 and TRBJ2-5, with D perhaps matching TRBD1 (6 bases). CDR1 and CDR2 from the germline V gene are SGDLS and YYNGEE. CDR3 length equals 13 residues. Trimming cost V 4 bases and J 5 bases, with 12 bases left between them. The CDR3 nucleotides read TGTGCCAGCAGCTCAGGGACAATGGAGACCCAGTACTTC. Its protein product is CASSSGTMETQYF.

The genes are TRBV5-4 and TRBJ1-2, with a tentative D call TRBD1 (5 bases). The CDR3 covers 14 residues. Germline CDR1 and CDR2: SGHNT and YYREEE (reference sequence). Trimming took off 3 bases at V and 3 bases at J, with 12 bases between the two ends. The DNA for the CDR3 is TGTGCCAGCAGCTGGGGCTGGCAGGACTATGGCTACACCTTC. It encodes CASSWGWQDYGYTF.

V gene TRBV5-1 combines with J gene TRBJ1-1, with TRBD1 as a possible D gene (6 bases). From germline, CDR1 is SGHRS and CDR2 YFSETQ. Trimming pared 1 base from V and 3 bases from J, leaving 16 bases between. The CDR3 is made up of 16 amino acids. DNA for the CDR3: TGCGCCAGCAGCTTGACAGCTAACTCAGGGGACACTGAAGCTTTCTTT. This translates into CASSLTANSGDTEAFF.

The chain combines TRBV6-2 or TRBV6-3 with TRBJ1-4; D unresolved. Germline values: CDR1 MNHEY, CDR2 SVGEGT. The V end lost 4 bases, the J end lost 0 bases, and 12 bases lay between the germline ends. This CDR3 has 16 amino acids. Here the CDR3 DNA reads TGTGCCAGCAGTTCCCCGGACGGTGCAACTAATGAAAAACTGTTTTTT. As protein: CASSSPDGATNEKLFF.

J is TRBJ2-7 and V is TRBV19; D is perhaps TRBD1 (5 bases). The V gene's germline CDR1 is LNHDA and CDR2 SQIVND (reference sequence). V dropped 3 bases and J dropped 7 bases, with 16 bases sitting between them. The CDR3 length is 14 residues. CDR3 DNA: TGTGCCAGTAGTATTGGCAGGGCGGCCCGGGAGCAGTACTTC. Its protein is CASSIGRAAREQYF.

The chain has TRBV5-1 and TRBJ1-4; no definite D call. V lost 1 base, J lost 3 bases, and 4 bases lay in between. The CDR3 spans 13 residues. Germline CDR1 and CDR2: SGHRS and YFSETQ. The CDR3 reads CASSLTANEKLFF. The CDR3, as DNA: TGCGCCAGCAGCTTGACAGCTAATGAAAAACTGTTTTTT.

The CDR3 nucleotides are TGTGCCACCAGCAGAGACCGTTCAGGGAATAATTCACCCCTCCACTTT. Protein product: CATSRDRSGNNSPLHF. The rearrangement links TRBV15 to TRBJ1-6, with TRBD1 as a possible D gene (5 bases). Germline V gene data show CDR1 as LNHNV and CDR2 as YYDKDF (reference sequence). V was shortened by 0 bases and J by 5 bases, with 11 bases between the two germline ends. The CDR3 is 16 amino acids. The full variable domain, completed using reference TRBV15 and TRBJ1-6, is DAMVIQNPRYQVTQFGKPVTLSCSQTLNHNVMYWYQQKSSQAPKLLFHYYDKDFNNEADTPDNFQSRRPNTSFCFLDIRSPGLGDTAMYLCATSRDRSGNNSPLHFGNGTRLTVT.

In this sample, this clone turned up once. CDR3 sequence (DNA): TGTGCCACCAGCAGAGATCCTCAGGGGAACACTGAAGCTTTCTTT. This gives the protein CATSRDPQGNTEAFF. This chain connects TRBV15 to TRBJ1-1, with D tentatively TRBD1 (5 bases). This CDR3 has 15 residues. Trimming pared 0 bases from V and 1 base from J, leaving 9 bases between. CDR1 is LNHNV, CDR2 YYDKDF, per germline (reference sequence). The variable domain in full, with the rest retrieved from reference TRBV15 and TRBJ1-1, is DAMVIQNPRYQVTQFGKPVTLSCSQTLNHNVMYWYQQKSSQAPKLLFHYYDKDFNNEADTPDNFQSRRPNTSFCFLDIRSPGLGDTAMYLCATSRDPQGNTEAFFGQGTRLTVV.

V usage is TRBV12-3 or TRBV12-4 and J usage is TRBJ2-7; no reliable D call. Trimming stripped 6 bases from V and 6 bases from J, with 12 bases between. This CDR3 has 12 residues. The CDR3 is CASSSPNSEQYF. The CDR3 DNA reads TGTGCCAGCAGCTCCCCAAATTCCGAGCAGTACTTC.

The rearrangement joins TRBV11-2 to TRBJ2-7; D is perhaps TRBD2 (7 bases). Per germline, CDR1 SGHAT and CDR2 FQNNGV. CDR3 length equals 15 residues. Trimming shortened V by 1 base and J by 2 bases, and 12 bases separated the two germline ends. In nucleotides, the CDR3 is TGTGCCAGCAGCTTAGCCACGGGGGGCCCCTACGAGCAGTACTTC. Protein product: CASSLATGGPYEQYF. Supplemented by reference TRBV11-2 and TRBJ2-7, the full variable domain reads EAGVAQSPRYKIIEKRQSVAFWCNPISGHATLYWYQQILGQGPKLLIQFQNNGVVDDSQLPKDRFSAERLKGVDSTLKIQPAKLEDSAVYLCASSLATGGPYEQYFGPGTRLTVT.